A selection of T cell receptor beta chains follows, all from one sample in a study of blood T cells in healthy people across ages. From the 5' RACE reads, TCRdb called clonotypes with MiXCR, one entry per CDR3 protein. This sample has more than 650,000 distinct CDR3 sequences, with roughly 24% found just once. The data also belong to a second study, concerning T cells of mothers and their children.

The sequencing sample was made of blood. The receptors shown here come from a boy younger than 18 in good health. The CDR3 runs from the conserved cysteine through the conserved F or W. D genes are given only for firm matches. Expanded clones get a size class; other rows say once, few or many, or leave the size out.

TRBV3-1	-	TRBJ2-4	few	TGTGCCAGCAGCCAAGCTGGGGACATAACGTACTTC	CASSQAGDITYF
TRBV9	TRBD2	TRBJ2-3	once	TGTGCCAGCAGCGCCCGGACTAGCCCTAGCACAGATACGCAGTATTTT	CASSARTSPSTDTQYF
TRBV30	-	TRBJ2-2	-	TGTGCCTGGAGGGCCGGGGAGCTGTTTTTT	CAWRAGELFF
TRBV2	-	TRBJ2-7	-	TGTGCCAGCAGAGGGATCCCCTACGAGCAGTACTTC	CASRGIPYEQYF
TRBV7-2	TRBD1	TRBJ2-5	few	TGTGCCAGCAGCGGGACAGCTACATCCCGCGGGGAGACCCAGTACTTC	CASSGTATSRGETQYF
TRBV15	TRBD1	TRBJ2-7	-	TGTGCCACCAGCAGAGGATCCTCCGGGACAGGGGACCCCTACGAGCAGTACTTC	CATSRGSSGTGDPYEQYF
TRBV5-1	-	TRBJ2-3	-	TGCGCCAGCAGCTCCAGGGACAAAACAGATACGCAGTATTTT	CASSSRDKTDTQYF
TRBV10-2	TRBD1	TRBJ1-5	-	TGCGCCAGCAGTGAGAGGAGGACAGGGGGTCAGCCCCAGCATTTT	CASSERRTGGQPQHF
TRBV28	-	TRBJ1-2	few	TGTGCCAGCAGCATATCGTCACAGAACTATGGCTACACCTTC	CASSISSQNYGYTF
TRBV5-1	TRBD1	TRBJ2-7	-	TGCGCCAGCAGCTTGGAGGGGGCACCCAACTCCTACGAGCAGTACTTC	CASSLEGAPNSYEQYF
TRBV12-3/TRBV12-4	-	TRBJ1-1	-	TGTGCCAGCAAGGAAGGGGCTGAAGCTTTCTTT	CASKEGAEAFF
TRBV27	TRBD2	TRBJ2-7	-	TGTGCCAGCTCCCCCACGGGACTAGCGGCGGGAGAGCAGTACTTC	CASSPTGLAAGEQYF
TRBV20-1	TRBD1	TRBJ2-5	few	TGCAGTGCTAGACCCTGGGACAGGCGAGAGGAGACCCAGTACTTC	CSARPWDRREETQYF
TRBV30	TRBD1	TRBJ2-7	-	TGTGCCTGGACCACCTGGGGGACAGGGGTGGACGAGCAGTACTTC	CAWTTWGTGVDEQYF
TRBV7-7	TRBD2	TRBJ2-5	few	TGTGCCAGCAGCGTCCTCGGGGGGATGGGGAATGAGCAGTCCTTC	CASSVLGGMGNEQSF
TRBV7-6	-	TRBJ2-7	-	TGTGCCAGCAGCTCCCTGAGCCTTCAAAGCTCCTACGAGCAGTACTTC	CASSSLSLQSSYEQYF
TRBV4-1	TRBD1	TRBJ1-1	few	TGCGCCAGCAGCGAAGGGACAGACGCTTTCTTT	CASSEGTDAFF
TRBV5-1	-	TRBJ2-7	-	-	CASTSGLAYEQYF
TRBV5-1	TRBD2	TRBJ2-1	few	TGCGCCAGCAGCGCCCGACTAGCGGGCTCCTACAATGAGCAGTTCTTC	CASSARLAGSYNEQFF
TRBV30	-	TRBJ1-2	few	TGTGCCTGGAGTGTACAAGTCGACACTGGCTACACCTTC	CAWSVQVDTGYTF
TRBV20-1	TRBD1	TRBJ1-4	few	TGCAGTGCCTTACAGGGGACTAATGAAAAACTGTTTTTT	CSALQGTNEKLFF
TRBV14	-	TRBJ2-1	few	TGTGCCAGCAGCCAAGAGGGATATAGCTACAATGAGCAGTTCTTC	CASSQEGYSYNEQFF
TRBV15	TRBD2	TRBJ2-1	-	TGCGCCACCAGCAGACTAGCGGGGGTCGGGGAGACCCAGTTCTTC	CATSRLAGVGETQFF